This T cell receptor beta chain was captured in a study of blood T cell repertoires in COVID-19. As to this clone: The junction departs from the called germline gene at one end, perhaps through a read error.

The age range of participants was 18 to 89 years, with residence in about two dozen US areas. The germline gives CDR1 SQVTM, CDR2 ANQGSEA. The CDR3 length is 10 residues. The table came from immunoSEQ multiplex PCR; TCRdb's copy has only in-frame clones and leaves some out. Among a few hundred thousand clones listed, more than 80% were seen once. The origin of this receptor is a woman aged 18-29 years who had recovered from COVID-19. Sequenced sample: PBMCs or T cells enriched from blood (not recorded which). This sequence joins TRBV29-1 and TRBJ1-1; 7 positions match TRBD1. CDR3 amino acids: CSVELSRGTF. CDR3 DNA sequence: TGCAGCGTTGAGTTGTCCAGGGGGACCTTT.